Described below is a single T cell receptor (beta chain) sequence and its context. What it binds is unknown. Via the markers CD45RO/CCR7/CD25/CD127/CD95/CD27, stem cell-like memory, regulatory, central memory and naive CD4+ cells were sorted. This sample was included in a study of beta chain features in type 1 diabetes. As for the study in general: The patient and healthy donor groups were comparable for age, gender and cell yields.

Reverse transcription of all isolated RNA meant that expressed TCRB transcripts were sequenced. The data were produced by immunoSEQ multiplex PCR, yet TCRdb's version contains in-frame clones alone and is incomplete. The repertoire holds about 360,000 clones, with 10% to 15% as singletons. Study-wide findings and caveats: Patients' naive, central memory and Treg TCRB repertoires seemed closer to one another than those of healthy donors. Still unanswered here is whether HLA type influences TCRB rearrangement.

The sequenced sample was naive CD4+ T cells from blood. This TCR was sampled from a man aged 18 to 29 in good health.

The CDR3 sequence is CASSSLRTAKMNTEAFF. CDR3 bases: TGTGCCAGCAGCTCTCTCAGGACAGCGAAGATGAACACTGAAGCTTTCTTT. This rearrangement joins TRBV7-8 to TRBJ1-1; weak D call: TRBD1 (6 bases). The germline CDR1 and CDR2 sequences are SGHVS and FQNEAQ. The CDR3 totals 17 residues. Trimming removed 4 bases from V and 0 bases from J, with 18 bases in between.